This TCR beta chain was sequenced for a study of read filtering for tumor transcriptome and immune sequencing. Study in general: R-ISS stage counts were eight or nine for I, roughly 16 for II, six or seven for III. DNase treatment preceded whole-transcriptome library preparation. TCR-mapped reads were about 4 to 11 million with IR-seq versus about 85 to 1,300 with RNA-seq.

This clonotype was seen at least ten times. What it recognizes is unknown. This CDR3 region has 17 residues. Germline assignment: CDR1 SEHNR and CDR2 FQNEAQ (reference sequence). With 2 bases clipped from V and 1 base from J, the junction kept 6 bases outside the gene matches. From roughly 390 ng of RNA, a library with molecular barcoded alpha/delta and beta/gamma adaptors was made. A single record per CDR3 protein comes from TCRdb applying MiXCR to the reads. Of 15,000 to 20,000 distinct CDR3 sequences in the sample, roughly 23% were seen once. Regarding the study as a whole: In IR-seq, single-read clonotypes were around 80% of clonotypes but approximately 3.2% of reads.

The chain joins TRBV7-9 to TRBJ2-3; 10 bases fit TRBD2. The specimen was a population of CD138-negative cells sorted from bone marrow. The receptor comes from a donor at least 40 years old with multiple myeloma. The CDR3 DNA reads TGTGCCAGCAGCTTATCTGTGCTAGCGGGAGGCACAGATACGCAGTATTTT. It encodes CASSLSVLAGGTDTQYF.